This T cell receptor beta chain was identified in a study of identical twins. Regarding the study as a whole: Reduced insertions were recorded for abundant cord blood beta clonotypes, with no such pattern in memory repertoires. Modelling underestimated the level of out-of-frame TCR alpha sharing observed in monozygotic twins.

Concerning this clonotype: As yet, its antigen is unknown.

Unique molecular identifiers were present on cDNA, and template switching added a universal primer site. In TCRdb, the 5' RACE reads were re-called with MiXCR into one record per CDR3 protein. The sample yields 270,000 or so distinct CDR3 sequences, roughly 8% seen once. CDR1 and CDR2 (germline): LNHDA, SQIVND (reference sequence). This CDR3 has 14 residues. Trimming cost V 9 bases and J 3 bases, with 14 bases left between them. The data were also submitted as part of a second study, on yellow fever vaccine responses in identical twins.

This receptor was taken from a woman aged 18-29 years in good health. The source material was CD8+ T cells sorted from blood. The V call is TRBV19, the J call TRBJ2-2; a possible D gene is TRBD2 (6 bases). CDR3 loop: CASERDWDTGELFF. CDR3 DNA: TGTGCCAGCGAACGGGACTGGGACACCGGGGAGCTGTTTTTT.